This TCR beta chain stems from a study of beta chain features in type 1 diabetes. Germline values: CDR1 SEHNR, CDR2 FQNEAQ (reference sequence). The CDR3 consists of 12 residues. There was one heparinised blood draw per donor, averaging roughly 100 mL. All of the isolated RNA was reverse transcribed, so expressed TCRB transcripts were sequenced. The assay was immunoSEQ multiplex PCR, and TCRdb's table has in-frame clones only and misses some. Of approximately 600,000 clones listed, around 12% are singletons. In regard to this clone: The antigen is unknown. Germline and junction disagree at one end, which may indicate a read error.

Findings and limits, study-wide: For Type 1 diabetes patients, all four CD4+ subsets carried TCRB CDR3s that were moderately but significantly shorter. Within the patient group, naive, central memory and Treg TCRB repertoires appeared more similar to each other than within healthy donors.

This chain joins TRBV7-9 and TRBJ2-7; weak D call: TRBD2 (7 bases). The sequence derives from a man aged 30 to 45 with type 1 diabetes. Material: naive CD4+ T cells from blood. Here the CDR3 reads CASSSGEGLPHF. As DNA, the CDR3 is TGTGCCAGCAGCTCAGGGGAGGGTTTGCCCCACTTC. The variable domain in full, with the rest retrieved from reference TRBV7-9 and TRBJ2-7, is DTGVSQNPRHKITKRGQNVTFRCDPISEHNRLYWYRQTLGQGPEFLTYFQNEAQLEKSRLLSDRFSAERPKGSFSTLEIQRTEQGDSAMYLCASSSGEGLPHFGPGTRLTVT.